This is a list of T cell receptor beta chains from one sample in a study of T cells in tumors after PD-1 blockade. The data were produced by immunoSEQ multiplex PCR, yet TCRdb's version contains in-frame clones alone and is incomplete. The top ten hold approximately 30% of the sample, which has some 4,900 clones, around 64% seen once. This specimen was tumor tissue, taken before anti-PD-1 treatment. These receptors originate from a human donor with cutaneous squamous cell carcinoma. The CDR3 runs from the conserved cysteine through the conserved F or W. D genes are given only for firm matches. Size is omitted from some rows. Given values are once, few, many or a class for expanded clones.

v_call	clone_size	j_call	d_call	cdr3_nt	cdr3_aa
TRBV27	.	TRBJ2-7	TRBD2	TGTGCCAGCAGAACGGGACTAGCGGGGTTCGAGCAGTACTTC	CASRTGLAGFEQYF
TRBV12-3/TRBV12-4	.	TRBJ1-4	.	TGTGCCAGCAGTTTCATAGGGGGTGAAAAACTGTTTTTT	CASSFIGGEKLFF
TRBV2	.	TRBJ1-3	.	TGTGCCAGCAGGGCCCAGGGAGCTGGAAACACCATATATTTT	CASRAQGAGNTIYF
TRBV6-4	few	TRBJ2-3	.	TGTGCCAGCAGCCTCCTGCCGGGCACAGATACGCAGTATTTT	CASSLLPGTDTQYF
TRBV5-1	.	TRBJ1-1	.	TGCGCCAGCAGCCTGGAAGGGGCCCAGAACACTGAAGCTTTCTTT	CASSLEGAQNTEAFF
TRBV28	.	TRBJ1-2	.	TGTGCCAGCAGTTTCGGGGGGGACCCCTATGGCTACACCTTC	CASSFGGDPYGYTF
TRBV7-9	.	TRBJ1-1	.	TGTGCCAGCAGCTCCTATCGGAATACTGAAGCTTTCTTT	CASSSYRNTEAFF
TRBV1	.	TRBJ1-1	.	TGCACCAGCAGCCCACGGGACAGGGGGTCCTTTAACACTGAAGCTTTCTTT	CTSSPRDRGSFNTEAFF
TRBV3-1/TRBV3-2	.	TRBJ2-5	.	TGTGCCAGCAGCCCGGGATTACCATCAGGGTCGCAGACCCAGTACTTC	CASSPGLPSGSQTQYF
TRBV5-1	.	TRBJ2-2	.	TGCGCCAGCAGCTTAAGGTTACCGAACACCGGGGAGCTGTTTTTT	CASSLRLPNTGELFF
TRBV12-3/TRBV12-4	.	TRBJ2-2	.	TGTGCCAGCACCGGTACGAACACCGGGGAGCTGTTTTTT	CASTGTNTGELFF
TRBV3-1/TRBV3-2	once	TRBJ2-1	TRBD2	TGTGCCAGCAGCCAACAACTAGCGGGGGGTCTGAATGAGCAGTTCTTC	CASSQQLAGGLNEQFF
TRBV9	.	TRBJ1-1	TRBD1	TGTGCCAGCAGCTCCCAGGGACAGGGCATCACTGAAGCTTTCTTT	CASSSQGQGITEAFF
TRBV29-1	.	TRBJ2-5	.	TGCAGCGTTGAAGGGGTAGGGGGCCAAGAGACCCAGTACTTC	CSVEGVGGQETQYF
TRBV6-5	.	TRBJ2-7	TRBD1	TGTGCCAGCAGTTACGGGACAGGGGTCTACGAGCAGTACTTC	CASSYGTGVYEQYF
TRBV2	.	TRBJ2-1	.	TGTGCCAGCAGTGGGTGGCGGGACAATGAGCAGTTCTTC	CASSGWRDNEQFF
TRBV11-1	few	TRBJ2-3	.	TGTGCCAGCAGCTCCGGAGCTAGCACAGATACGCAGTATTTT	CASSSGASTDTQYF
TRBV4-1	.	TRBJ1-5	TRBD1	TGCGCCAGCAGCCAAGATCGGGCTGGGACAGTCAATCAGCCCCAGCATTTT	CASSQDRAGTVNQPQHF